This TCR beta chain was profiled in a study of CD8+ T cells in alopecia areata. The CDR3 length is 15 residues. J was trimmed by 1 base and V by 6 bases; bases with no gene match: 2. Germline V lookup: CDR1 MNHNY, CDR2 SVGAGI (reference sequence). Sample treatment: oral pan-JAK inhibitor, 5-10 mg twice daily. As the sequencing template, cDNA was produced by extracting RNA and reverse transcribing it. Produced via immunoSEQ multiplex PCR; TCRdb's table is partial and in-frame only. The sample contains about 200,000 clones, about 62% of which appear only once. This TCR came from a human donor with alopecia areata. This specimen consisted of CD4+ T cells sorted from blood, obtained at week 24, from a patient treated with tofacitinib. The rearrangement uses TRBV6-6 and TRBJ2-1; 11 bases align to TRBD1. In nucleotides, the CDR3 is TGTGCCAGCAGGGGGGACAGGGGGTCCTACAATGAGCAGTTCTTC. Translating gives CASRGDRGSYNEQFF.